Each of the 21 T cell receptor beta chains below was sequenced from the same sample in a study of blood T cell repertoires in COVID-19. This table comes from immunoSEQ multiplex PCR, and its TCRdb copy is limited to in-frame clones, with some not included. The sample records roughly 430,000 clones, 88% being singletons. The source material was PBMCs or T cells enriched from blood (not recorded which). Every receptor here comes from a woman aged 40-49 years with acute COVID-19.

The table lists this clone with many counts. The V gene is TRBV29-1, the J gene TRBJ1-5; 12 bases align to TRBD1. The length of the CDR3 is 15 residues. CDR1 and CDR2 (germline): SQVTM, ANQGSEA. V gave up 6 bases and J gave up 7 bases; unmatched junction bases: 10. The CDR3 is CSVSGTGGAGQPQHF. The DNA for the CDR3 is TGCAGCGTCTCCGGGACAGGGGGCGCGGGGCAGCCCCAGCATTTT. Full variable domain (outside the CDR3, taken from reference TRBV29-1 and TRBJ1-5): SAVISQKPSRDICQRGTSLTIQCQVDSQVTMMFWYRQQPGQSLTLIATANQGSEATYESGFVIDKFPISRPNLTFSTLTVSNMSPEDSSIYLCSVSGTGGAGQPQHFGDGTRLSIL.

The rearrangement joins TRBV2 to TRBJ2-7; weak D call: TRBD2 (6 bases). V lost 7 bases and J lost 3, with 13 bases in between. Germline CDR1 SNHLY, CDR2 FYNNEI. This CDR3 is built from 13 residues. CDR3: CASNGGLVYEQYF. In nucleotides, the CDR3 is TGTGCCAGCAACGGGGGACTGGTCTACGAGCAGTACTTC.

This clone has more than one count but fewer than ten. The gene calls are TRBV6-4 and TRBJ1-5, with D possibly matching TRBD1 (5 bases). Between the trimmed V and J ends, which lost 2 bases and 0 bases, there was a span of 14 bases. Germline V gene lookup returns CDR1 MRHNA and CDR2 SNTAGT. The CDR3 contains 17 residues. CDR3 coding DNA: TGTGCCAGCAGTGACAGCGGGACGGTCTATAGCAATCAGCCCCAGCATTTT. It is translated as CASSDSGTVYSNQPQHF.

The V call is TRBV10-3, the J call TRBJ1-2; a weak D match, TRBD1 (5 bases). V was clipped by 6 bases and J by 13 bases, with 24 bases between them. The CDR3 covers 14 residues. CDR1 ENHRY and CDR2 SYGVKD come from the germline V gene. The CDR3 reads CAIRSGDLISPATF. The DNA of the CDR3 is TGTGCCATCAGGTCGGGGGACCTCATATCCCCGGCCACCTTC.

This clone was detected only a few times. At the DNA level, this CDR3 is encoded by other sequences in the same sample as well. The V call is TRBV9, the J call TRBJ2-2; D is ambiguous. The CDR3 extends over 13 amino acids. Germline V gene lookup returns CDR1 SGDLS and CDR2 YYNGEE. The germline V and J ends were trimmed by 1 base and 1 base, with 2 bases remaining between them. The CDR3 region is CASSVQNTGELFF. Written as DNA, the CDR3 is TGTGCCAGCAGCGTACAGAACACCGGGGAGCTGTTTTTT.

This chain uses TRBV6-5 with TRBJ1-3; no definite D call. Germline CDR1 MNHEY, CDR2 SVGAGI. Trimming cost V 6 bases and J 0 bases, with 9 bases left between them. This CDR3 spans 14 amino acids. The CDR3 loop reads CASRPSFSGNTIYF. For the CDR3, the DNA is TGTGCCAGCAGGCCTAGCTTCTCTGGAAACACCATATATTTT.

A note on this clone: Within the sample, other DNA sequences also encode this same CDR3. This chain joins TRBV5-1 and TRBJ1-1; possibly TRBD1 for D (6 bases). The CDR3 extends over 13 amino acids. Trimming shortened V by 4 bases and J by 1 base, and 8 bases separated the two germline ends. CDR1 is SGHRS, CDR2 YFSETQ, per germline. The CDR3 loop reads CASSQDRNTEAFF. The CDR3 DNA reads as TGCGCCAGCAGCCAGGACAGGAACACTGAAGCTTTCTTT.

The rearrangement uses TRBV20-1 and TRBJ1-1; no clear D. The CDR3 has 11 amino acids. V was shortened by 3 bases and J by 1 base, with 3 bases between the two germline ends. The germline gives CDR1 DFQATT, CDR2 SNEGSKA (reference sequence). The CDR3: CSASSNTEAFF. CDR3 DNA: TGCAGTGCTAGCTCGAACACTGAAGCTTTCTTT.

The chain has TRBV20-1 and TRBJ1-2; no firm D call. This CDR3 comprises 10 residues. V was shortened by 6 bases and J by 8 bases, with 10 bases between the two germline ends. The V gene's germline CDR1 is DFQATT and CDR2 SNEGSKA (reference sequence). As DNA, the CDR3 is TGCAGTGCCCAGCGGAACGGCTACACCTTC. Translating gives CSAQRNGYTF.

The gene calls are TRBV2 and TRBJ1-2; no firm D call. The CDR3 totals 14 residues. Germline V CDR1 and CDR2: SNHLY, FYNNEI. V lost 5 bases to trimming and J lost 4 bases, with 14 bases between them. In DNA, the CDR3 is TGTGCCAGCAGTCCTGCCGGAGCGGGCTATGGCTACACCTTC. This sequence encodes CASSPAGAGYGYTF.

This chain's CDR3 is CASSEARGRGETQYF. CDR3 DNA sequence: TGTGCCAGCAGTGAAGCGAGGGGGCGCGGGGAGACCCAGTACTTC. The chain is built from TRBV2 and TRBJ2-5; 7 bases are a match to TRBD1. This CDR3 region has 15 residues. Looked up from germline, CDR1 is SNHLY and CDR2 is FYNNEI. V was clipped by 0 bases and J by 5 bases; unmatched bases: 6.

The rearrangement uses TRBV4-1 and TRBJ1-2, with D unclear. V was trimmed by 2 bases and J by 7 bases, leaving 14 bases between them. Germline V gene sequence: CDR1 MGHRA, CDR2 YSYEKL. CDR3 size: 14 residues. CDR3 sequence (DNA): TGCGCCAGCAGCCAAACCGAGGGCCGGAGTGGCTACACCTTC. The encoded protein is CASSQTEGRSGYTF.

The gene calls are TRBV5-1 and TRBJ2-5; the match to TRBD2 covers 9 bases. With 2 bases clipped from V and 0 bases from J, the junction kept 8 bases outside the gene matches. The CDR3 length is 17 residues. The germline gives CDR1 SGHRS, CDR2 YFSETQ. The DNA of the CDR3 is TGCGCCAGCAGCTTAAATCCTAGCGGGGAATACCAAGAGACCCAGTACTTC. It codes for CASSLNPSGEYQETQYF.

V gene TRBV5-4 combines with J gene TRBJ1-4; no clear D. V lost 1 base to trimming and J lost 3 bases, with 10 bases between them. Germline V CDR1 and CDR2: SGHNT, YYREEE (reference sequence). The CDR3 runs 15 residues. Here the CDR3 reads CASSLPGASNEKLFF. In DNA form, the CDR3 reads TGTGCCAGCAGCTTGCCTGGTGCGTCTAATGAAAAACTGTTTTTT.

The chain combines TRBV19 with TRBJ2-1; D is unclear. This CDR3 has 11 amino acids. Between the trimmed V and J ends, which lost 6 bases and 7 bases, there was a span of 7 bases. From germline, CDR1 is LNHDA and CDR2 SQIVND (reference sequence). The CDR3 spells CASRSRNEQFF. The DNA for the CDR3 is TGTGCCAGTAGAAGTAGAAATGAGCAGTTCTTC.

The rearrangement joins TRBV14 to TRBJ2-4, with no clear D. The germline gives CDR1 SGHDN, CDR2 FVKESK. The CDR3 sequence is 14 residues long. V gave up 1 base and J gave up 11 bases, with 15 bases separating them. Here the CDR3 DNA reads TGTGCCAGCAGCCAAGTCGCTAGGCCACTGTTTCAGTACTTC. The encoded protein is CASSQVARPLFQYF.

The chain combines TRBV10-2 with TRBJ1-5; D is unclear. V was cut by 4 bases and J by 4 bases, with 14 bases left in between. In germline, CDR1 is WSHSY, CDR2 SAAADI. CDR3 size: 15 residues. The CDR3 here is CASSGLPPENQPQHF. The CDR3, as DNA: TGCGCCAGCAGTGGACTTCCTCCCGAAAATCAGCCCCAGCATTTT.

The rearrangement uses TRBV5-4 and TRBJ1-4, with D possibly matching TRBD1 (6 bases). V lost 3 bases, J lost 7 bases, and 13 bases lay in between. Germline loops: CDR1 SGHNT, CDR2 YYREEE (reference sequence). CDR3 length: 14 residues. This chain's CDR3 is CASSSPGQREKLFF. The CDR3 nucleotides read TGTGCCAGCAGCTCTCCAGGACAGCGTGAAAAACTGTTTTTT.

The chain is built from TRBV14 and TRBJ2-2; possibly TRBD1 for D (6 bases). Germline V gene lookup returns CDR1 SGHDN and CDR2 FVKESK. CDR3 length: 17 residues. The V end was cut by 3 bases, the J end by 6 bases, with 20 bases between. The CDR3: CASSQFLGRGNSGELFF. CDR3 sequence (DNA): TGTGCCAGCAGCCAGTTCCTGGGCAGGGGAAACTCCGGGGAGCTGTTTTTT.

The V gene is TRBV18, the J gene TRBJ1-6; 12 bases are shared with TRBD1. V lost 3 bases, J lost 10 bases, and 10 bases stayed unmatched. CDR1 is KGHSH, CDR2 LQKENI, per germline. This CDR3 spans 17 amino acids. CDR3 DNA: TGTGCCAGCTCACCCACGGCCAGGGACAGGGGGCGATCACCCCTCCACTTT. It yields the protein CASSPTARDRGRSPLHF.

This clone appeared a single time. The gene calls are TRBV21-1 and TRBJ1-1; the D segment call TRBD1 is taken from the table without a DNA check. TRBV21-1 is listed as a pseudogene. This CDR3 comprises 18 residues. This CDR3 reads CASSPRQEWGQWDTEAFF. CDR3 in DNA: TGTGCCAGCAGCCCACGTCAGGAGTGGGGACAGTGGGACACTGAAGCTTTCTTT.